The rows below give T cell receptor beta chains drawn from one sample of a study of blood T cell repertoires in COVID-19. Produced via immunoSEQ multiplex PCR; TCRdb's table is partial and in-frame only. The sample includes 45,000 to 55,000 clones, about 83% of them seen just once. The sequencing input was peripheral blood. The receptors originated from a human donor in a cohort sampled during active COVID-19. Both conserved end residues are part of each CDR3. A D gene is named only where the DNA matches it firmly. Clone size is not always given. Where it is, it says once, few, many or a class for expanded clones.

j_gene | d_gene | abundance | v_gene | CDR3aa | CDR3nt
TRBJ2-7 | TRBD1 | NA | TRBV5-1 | CASSLRTGGEQYF | TGCGCCAGCAGCTTGAGAACAGGGGGCGAGCAGTACTTC
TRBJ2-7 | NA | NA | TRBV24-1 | CATSDPSRARISSYEQYF | TGTGCCACCAGTGACCCGAGCAGGGCCCGGATTAGCTCCTACGAGCAGTACTTC
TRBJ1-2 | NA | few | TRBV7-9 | CASSQPGVRYGYTF | TGTGCCAGCAGCCAGCCGGGAGTTAGGTATGGCTACACCTTC
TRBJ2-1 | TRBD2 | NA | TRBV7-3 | CASSPSSGTSLGIEQFF | TGTGCCAGCAGCCCGAGCTCCGGGACTAGCCTGGGGATTGAGCAGTTCTTC
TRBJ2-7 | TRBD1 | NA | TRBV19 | CASSVGQGALTEQYF | TGTGCCAGTAGTGTCGGACAGGGGGCACTTACCGAGCAGTACTTC
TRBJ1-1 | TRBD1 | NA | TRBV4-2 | CASSQDAGQLNTEAFF | TGTGCCAGCAGCCAAGACGCGGGACAGTTGAACACTGAAGCTTTCTTT
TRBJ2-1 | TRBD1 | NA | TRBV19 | CASSIGGTGNEQFF | TGTGCCAGTAGTATAGGCGGGACAGGGAATGAGCAGTTCTTC
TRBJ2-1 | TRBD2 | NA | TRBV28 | CASRLSGTSGGEQFF | TGTGCCAGCAGACTTTCCGGGACTAGCGGGGGGGAGCAGTTCTTC
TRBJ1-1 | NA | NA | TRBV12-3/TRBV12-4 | CASRGVQNTEAFF | TGTGCCAGCAGGGGAGTACAGAACACTGAAGCTTTCTTT
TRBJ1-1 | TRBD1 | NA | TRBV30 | CAWRLQGMNTEAFF | TGTGCCTGGCGATTACAGGGGATGAACACTGAAGCTTTCTTT
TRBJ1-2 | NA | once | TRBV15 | CATSTGSRGYTF | TGTGCCACTTCTACAGGGAGTAGGGGCTACACCTTC
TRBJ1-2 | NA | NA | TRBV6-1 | CASSEVLRDSRYGYTF | TGTGCCAGCAGTGAAGTCCTCCGGGACTCACGCTATGGCTACACCTTC
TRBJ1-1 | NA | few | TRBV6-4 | CASSDSSRGTEAFF | TGTGCCAGCAGTGACTCGTCGCGGGGCACTGAAGCTTTCTTT
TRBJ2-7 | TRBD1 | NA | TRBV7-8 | CASSLEAGGYKQYF | TGTGCCAGCAGCTTAGAGGCAGGGGGCTACAAGCAGTACTTC
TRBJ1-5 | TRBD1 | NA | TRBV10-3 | CAISEIGQGGMPQHF | TGTGCCATCAGTGAGATCGGACAGGGTGGTATGCCCCAGCATTTT
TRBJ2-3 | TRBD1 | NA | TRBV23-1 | CASSPGQGASTDTQYF | TGCGCCAGCAGTCCGGGACAGGGGGCTAGCACAGATACGCAGTATTTT
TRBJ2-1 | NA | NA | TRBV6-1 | CASSEAGGYNEQFF | TGTGCCAGCAGTGAAGCGGGGGGCTACAATGAGCAGTTCTTC
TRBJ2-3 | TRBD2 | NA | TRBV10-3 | CAISAQPGGPSDTQYF | TGTGCCATCTCCGCGCAGCCGGGGGGGCCTTCAGATACGCAGTATTTT
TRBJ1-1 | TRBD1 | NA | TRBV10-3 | CAISGGWDREAFF | TGTGCCATCAGCGGCGGATGGGACAGGGAAGCTTTCTTT
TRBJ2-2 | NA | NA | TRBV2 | CASRDRSNTGELFF | TGTGCCAGCAGGGACAGATCAAACACCGGGGAGCTGTTTTTT
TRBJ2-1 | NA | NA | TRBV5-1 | CASSLEGGVSYNEQFF | TGCGCCAGCAGCTTGGAAGGGGGGGTCTCCTACAATGAGCAGTTCTTC
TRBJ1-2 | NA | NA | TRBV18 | CASSPPGLGRGSNYGYTF | TGTGCCAGCTCACCACCTGGCTTAGGGAGAGGCTCTAACTATGGCTACACCTTC
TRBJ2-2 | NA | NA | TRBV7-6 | CASSLGRGYTGELFF | TGTGCCAGCAGCTTAGGCAGGGGATACACCGGGGAGCTGTTTTTT
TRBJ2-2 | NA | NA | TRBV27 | CASSLAGPPFTGELFF | TGTGCCAGCAGTTTAGCAGGCCCTCCCTTCACCGGGGAGCTGTTTTTT
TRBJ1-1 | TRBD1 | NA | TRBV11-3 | CASSEGARGTEAFF | TGTGCCAGCAGTGAGGGGGCGCGGGGCACTGAAGCTTTCTTT
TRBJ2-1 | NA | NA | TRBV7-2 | CASSGRASSYNEQFF | TGTGCCAGCAGCGGGCGGGCTAGCTCCTACAATGAGCAGTTCTTC
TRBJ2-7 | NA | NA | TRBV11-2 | CASSDQWTAIEQYF | TGTGCCAGCAGCGACCAATGGACAGCCATAGAGCAGTACTTC
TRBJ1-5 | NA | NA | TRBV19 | CASSREGEGQPQHF | TGTGCCAGTAGTAGGGAGGGGGAGGGGCAGCCCCAGCATTTT
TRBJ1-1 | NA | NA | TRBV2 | CASSVDFGAASEAFF | TGTGCCAGCAGTGTTGATTTTGGGGCAGCCTCTGAAGCTTTCTTT
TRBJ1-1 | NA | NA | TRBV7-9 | CASRREELNTEAFF | TGTGCCAGCAGACGTGAGGAGTTGAACACTGAAGCTTTCTTT
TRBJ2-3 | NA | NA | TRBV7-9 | CASSLAAVSTDTQYF | TGTGCCAGCAGCTTAGCGGCGGTCAGCACAGATACGCAGTATTTT
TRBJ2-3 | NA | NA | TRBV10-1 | CASSGGLVVDTQYF | TGCGCCAGCAGTGGGGGGCTAGTCGTCGATACGCAGTATTTT
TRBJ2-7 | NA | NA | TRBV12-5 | CASGSVAYEQYF | TGTGCTAGTGGTTCCGTCGCCTACGAGCAGTACTTC
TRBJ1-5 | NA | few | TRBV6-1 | CASSEAHNQPQHF | TGTGCCAGCAGTGAAGCTCACAATCAGCCCCAGCATTTT
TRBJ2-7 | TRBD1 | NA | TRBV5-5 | CASRLSRGQGYEQYF | TGTGCCAGCAGACTGTCCCGGGGACAGGGCTACGAGCAGTACTTC
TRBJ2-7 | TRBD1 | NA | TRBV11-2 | CASSVAGTGYEQYF | TGTGCCAGCAGCGTCGCCGGGACAGGGTACGAGCAGTACTTC
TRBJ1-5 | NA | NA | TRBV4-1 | CASSQAGVAQPQHF | TGCGCCAGCAGCCAAGCGGGGGTTGCTCAGCCCCAGCATTTT
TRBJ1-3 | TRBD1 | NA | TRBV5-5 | CASSSTGAYSGNTIYF | TGTGCCAGCAGCTCAACAGGGGCTTACTCTGGAAACACCATATATTTT
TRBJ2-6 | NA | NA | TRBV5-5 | CASSQYRYSGANVLTF | TGTGCCAGCAGCCAATACCGCTACTCTGGGGCCAACGTCCTGACTTTC
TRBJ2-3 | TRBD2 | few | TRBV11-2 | CASSSTGSGGITDTQYF | TGTGCCAGCAGCTCGACGGGGAGCGGGGGGATCACAGATACGCAGTATTTT
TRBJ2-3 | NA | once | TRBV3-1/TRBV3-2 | CASSQLQGTPDTQYF | TGTGCCAGCAGCCAATTGCAGGGGACCCCAGATACGCAGTATTTT
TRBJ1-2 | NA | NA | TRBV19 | CASSISGRGHGYTF | TGTGCCAGTAGTATCTCAGGCAGGGGACATGGCTACACCTTC
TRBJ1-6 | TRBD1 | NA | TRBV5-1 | CASSWTGRYSPLHF | TGCGCCAGCAGTTGGACAGGGAGATATTCACCCCTCCACTTT
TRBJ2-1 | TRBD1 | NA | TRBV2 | CASPPGQGYNEQFF | TGTGCCAGCCCTCCGGGACAGGGCTACAATGAGCAGTTCTTC
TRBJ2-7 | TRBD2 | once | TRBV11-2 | CASSWLTGLAGGPHEQYF | TGTGCCAGCAGCTGGCTTACGGGACTAGCGGGGGGCCCCCACGAGCAGTACTTC
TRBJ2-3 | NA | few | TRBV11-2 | CASSGYRDILTDTQYF | TGTGCCAGCAGCGGCTACCGGGACATACTCACAGATACGCAGTATTTT
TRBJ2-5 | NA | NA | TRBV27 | CASSFEPLPQETQYF | TGTGCCAGCAGTTTTGAGCCCTTACCACAAGAGACCCAGTACTTC
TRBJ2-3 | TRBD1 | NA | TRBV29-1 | CSVGRTGIPDTQYF | TGCAGCGTTGGCCGGACAGGGATCCCGGATACGCAGTATTTT